The clone carrying this T cell receptor beta chain was counted only a few times. The data originate from a study of CD8+ T cells in alopecia areata. Study summary: Tofacitinib therapy took 6 to 18 months; 6 months off drug came after.

Isolated RNA was reverse transcribed into cDNA used as the sequencing template. Sequencing was performed with immunoSEQ multiplex PCR; in TCRdb, only in-frame clones are kept and a portion is missing. Seen here are 200,000 to 250,000 clones, 50% to 65% observed once, and the top ten hold 0.45%. The ends were cut back, 9 bases at V and 7 bases at J, with 10 bases in the middle. This CDR3 contains 11 residues. In germline, CDR1 is WNHNN, CDR2 SYGVQD (reference sequence). The source of this sequence is a human donor with alopecia areata. The V and J genes are TRBV10-1 and TRBJ2-1; D ambiguous. The specimen was CD4+ T cells sorted from blood, collected at week 0. CDR3 sequence (DNA): TGCGCCAGTCCCTTGGGGAATGAGCAGTTCTTC. Translated, it gives CASPLGNEQFF.